The sequence of this T cell receptor beta chain was determined in a study of shared clonotypes between healthy human individuals. There are 17 residues in the CDR3. The ends were cut back, 5 bases at V and 5 bases at J, with 22 bases in the middle. The germline V gene has CDR1 MNHEY and CDR2 SMNVEV (reference sequence). The protocol was immunoSEQ multiplex PCR, while the TCRdb copy is restricted to in-frame clones and leaves out a portion. The table records 1,500,000 or so clones, roughly 96% of them present only once. This clonotype was obtained from a man aged 30 to 39 in good health. This chain joins TRBV27 and TRBJ2-1, with D maybe TRBD2 (5 bases). The source material was naive CD4+ T cells sorted from blood. Stated subset: CD45RA+ positively selected. This CDR3 reads CASSPQLGWELHNEQFF. CDR3 nucleotide sequence: TGTGCCAGCAGTCCTCAGCTTGGGTGGGAGCTGCACAATGAGCAGTTCTTC.